Listed below are T cell receptor beta chains from one sample, sequenced in a study of blood T cells in healthy people across ages. TCRdb re-derived calls from the 5' RACE reads in MiXCR, one entry per CDR3 protein. Among approximately 880,000 distinct CDR3 sequences listed, around 49% were seen once. The sample taken for sequencing was blood. These receptors were taken from a man aged 25-40 years in good health. The CDR3 runs from the conserved cysteine through the conserved F or W. Each record gives: D gene, V gene, clone size, J gene, CDR3 protein, CDR3 DNA. D genes are given only for firm matches. Some rows mark clone size as missing; the rest say once, few, many or name a class of expanded clone.

d_gene: NA
v_gene: TRBV20-1
abundance: few
j_gene: TRBJ2-7
CDR3aa: CSARGVSSYEQYF
CDR3nt: TGCAGTGCCAGGGGGGTATCCTCCTACGAGCAGTACTTC

d_gene: TRBD2
v_gene: TRBV3-1
abundance: few
j_gene: TRBJ2-1
CDR3aa: CASSQDEGGGLHNEQFF
CDR3nt: TGTGCCAGCAGCCAAGATGAAGGTGGGGGACTACACAATGAGCAGTTCTTC

d_gene: TRBD1
v_gene: TRBV4-2
abundance: NA
j_gene: TRBJ1-1
CDR3aa: CASSQDRTGMNTEAFF
CDR3nt: TGTGCCAGCAGCCAAGACCGGACAGGAATGAACACTGAAGCTTTCTTT

d_gene: NA
v_gene: TRBV6-6
abundance: NA
j_gene: TRBJ1-5
CDR3aa: CASSYPDRPLGNQPQHF
CDR3nt: TGTGCCAGCAGTTACCCAGACAGGCCCCTTGGCAATCAGCCCCAGCATTTT

d_gene: NA
v_gene: TRBV12-3/TRBV12-4
abundance: NA
j_gene: TRBJ2-3
CDR3aa: CASRLTPDTQYF
CDR3nt: TGTGCCAGCAGATTGACCCCAGATACGCAGTATTTT

d_gene: NA
v_gene: TRBV6-1
abundance: NA
j_gene: TRBJ2-5
CDR3aa: CASSEELGTANEQYF
CDR3nt: TGTGCCAGCAGTGAAGAACTCGGTACGGCCAATGAGCAGTACTTC

d_gene: NA
v_gene: TRBV21-1
abundance: NA
j_gene: TRBJ2-5
CDR3aa: CYGDRRETQYF
CDR3nt: TGCTACGGGGACAGGCGTGAGACCCAGTACTTC

d_gene: NA
v_gene: TRBV20-1
abundance: NA
j_gene: TRBJ2-1
CDR3aa: CSRHLPSYNEQFF
CDR3nt: TGCAGTCGACACCTCCCCTCCTACAATGAGCAGTTCTTC

d_gene: TRBD2
v_gene: TRBV3-1
abundance: NA
j_gene: TRBJ2-3
CDR3aa: CASSQDEHWTSGWTDTQYF
CDR3nt: TGTGCCAGCAGCCAAGATGAGCACTGGACTAGCGGGTGGACAGATACGCAGTATTTT

d_gene: TRBD1
v_gene: TRBV12-3/TRBV12-4
abundance: NA
j_gene: TRBJ2-4
CDR3aa: CASSWTGGWSIQYF
CDR3nt: TGTGCCAGCAGCTGGACAGGGGGTTGGAGCATTCAGTACTTC

d_gene: TRBD2
v_gene: TRBV5-1
abundance: NA
j_gene: TRBJ2-3
CDR3aa: CASSPRDSGGASGDTQYF
CDR3nt: TGCGCCAGCAGCCCACGTGATAGCGGGGGGGCCTCCGGAGATACGCAGTATTTT

d_gene: NA
v_gene: TRBV7-2
abundance: NA
j_gene: TRBJ2-7
CDR3aa: CASRRGRFYEQYF
CDR3nt: TGTGCCAGCAGGCGGGGCAGGTTCTACGAGCAGTACTTC

d_gene: NA
v_gene: TRBV4-1
abundance: few
j_gene: TRBJ2-1
CDR3aa: CASSQEQGAPYNEQFF
CDR3nt: TGCGCCAGCAGCCAGGAACAGGGAGCCCCTTACAATGAGCAGTTCTTC

d_gene: TRBD2
v_gene: TRBV24-1
abundance: NA
j_gene: TRBJ2-1
CDR3aa: CATSDNADIRGGYNEQFF
CDR3nt: TGTGCCACCAGTGATAATGCGGACATACGCGGGGGTTACAATGAGCAGTTCTTC

d_gene: NA
v_gene: TRBV5-8
abundance: NA
j_gene: TRBJ1-5
CDR3aa: CASSLAGVQPQHF
CDR3nt: TGTGCCAGCAGCTTGGCCGGGGTGCAGCCCCAGCATTTT

d_gene: TRBD1
v_gene: TRBV19
abundance: NA
j_gene: TRBJ1-1
CDR3aa: CASSNTGVGITEAFF
CDR3nt: TGTGCCAGTAGTAATACAGGGGTTGGTATCACTGAAGCTTTCTTT

d_gene: TRBD1
v_gene: TRBV6-1
abundance: many
j_gene: TRBJ1-2
CDR3aa: CASTGGQANYGYTF
CDR3nt: TGTGCCAGCACCGGCGGACAGGCCAACTATGGCTACACCTTC

d_gene: NA
v_gene: TRBV2
abundance: NA
j_gene: TRBJ1-6
CDR3aa: CASSAAPVNNSPLHF
CDR3nt: TGTGCCAGCAGTGCGGCCCCCGTTAATAATTCACCCCTCCACTTT

d_gene: NA
v_gene: TRBV20-1
abundance: NA
j_gene: TRBJ1-1
CDR3aa: CSARGVSTEAFF
CDR3nt: TGCAGTGCTAGGGGTGTGTCCACTGAAGCTTTCTTT

d_gene: NA
v_gene: TRBV6-1
abundance: NA
j_gene: TRBJ2-7
CDR3aa: CASSDPGRVVSYEQYF
CDR3nt: TGTGCCAGCAGCGACCCTGGCAGGGTAGTGTCCTACGAGCAGTACTTC